The sequence of this T cell receptor (beta chain) was determined in a study of cytomegalovirus exposure and HLA in healthy donors. Study summary: HLA-typed donors were the source of 90 million or so unique TCRs, which an early data release held.

The primer mix had 60 Vbeta and 13 Jbeta primers. Generated by immunoSEQ multiplex PCR, the TCRdb table keeps only in-frame clones and is missing some. This table has around 100,000 clones, approximately 81% appearing once. The CDR3 totals 14 residues. Trimming removed 9 bases from V and 0 bases from J; junction bases left unmatched: 5. Germline V CDR1 and CDR2: SGHRS, YFSETQ. This chain connects TRBV5-1 to TRBJ2-1; TRBD1 aligns across 8 bases. Sequences were obtained from PBMCs. The sequence came from a young woman in good health and CMV-seropositive. This CDR3 reads CAIRTGSSYNEQFF. The CDR3, as DNA: TGCGCCATCCGGACAGGGAGCTCCTACAATGAGCAGTTCTTC.